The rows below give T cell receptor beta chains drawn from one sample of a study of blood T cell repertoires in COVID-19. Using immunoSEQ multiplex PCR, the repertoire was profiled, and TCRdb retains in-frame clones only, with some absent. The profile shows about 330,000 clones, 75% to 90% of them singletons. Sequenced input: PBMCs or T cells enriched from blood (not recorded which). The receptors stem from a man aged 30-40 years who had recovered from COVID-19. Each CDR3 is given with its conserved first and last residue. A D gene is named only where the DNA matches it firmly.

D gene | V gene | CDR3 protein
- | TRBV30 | CAWSVRGGDYNEQFF
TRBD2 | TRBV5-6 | CASSHSGLATDTQYF
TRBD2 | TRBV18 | CASSLETSGGYNEQFF
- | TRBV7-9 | CASSLGSGANTGELFF
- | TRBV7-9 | CASNLQGDTEAFF
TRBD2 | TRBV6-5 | CASRSGLAEQFF
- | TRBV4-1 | CASSQGGQTVYGYTF
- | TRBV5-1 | CASSRGYSGNTIYF
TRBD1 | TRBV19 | CASSTRQGWGVKNIQYF
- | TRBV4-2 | CASSQGASSETQYF
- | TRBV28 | CASSQQSSGNTIYF
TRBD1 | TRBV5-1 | CASSFGTAYEQYF
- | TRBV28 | CASSLESTDTQYF
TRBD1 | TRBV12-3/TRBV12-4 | CASRTQGVTEAFF
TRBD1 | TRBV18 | CASSLWTGTVNEKLFF
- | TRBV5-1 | CASSLAGQGPTDTQYF
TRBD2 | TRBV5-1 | CASSLEASGGYNEQFF
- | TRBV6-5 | CASSGHRFNYGYTF
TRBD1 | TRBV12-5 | CASGLPPGQILF
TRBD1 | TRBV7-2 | CASSLDGDRYSGANVLTF
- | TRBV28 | CASSTRLETGSEQFF
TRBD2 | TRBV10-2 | CASRTQRGGQETQYF
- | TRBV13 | CASSLSRVNGWVTEAFF
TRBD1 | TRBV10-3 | CAISPGTGIGETQYF
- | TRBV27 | CASSWLARTPDTQYF
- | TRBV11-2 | CASSHGTPNTGELFF
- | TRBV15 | CATSRDGAGLSPLHF
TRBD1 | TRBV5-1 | CASSDGTGGPNSPLHF
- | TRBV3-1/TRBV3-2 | CASSQESVGTGELFF
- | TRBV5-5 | CASSWPGGEQYF
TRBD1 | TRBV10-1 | CASSPGTGGIEKLFF
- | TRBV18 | CASSPPGANTEAFF
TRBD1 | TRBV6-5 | CASRMTGETEAFF
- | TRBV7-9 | CASSSGRTMRNSPLHF
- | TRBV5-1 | CASSLASPPSEKLFF
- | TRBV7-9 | CASSLASSGANVLTF
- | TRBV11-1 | CASSPLGPQTDTQYF
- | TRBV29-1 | CSAVGQGLFEQFF
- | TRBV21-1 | CASIIRTGVASSGNTIYF
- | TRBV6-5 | CASSTGRTNYGYTF